Listed here are 32 T cell receptor beta chains from one sample, sequenced in a study of shared clonotypes between healthy human individuals. Repertoires were generated with immunoSEQ multiplex PCR, while TCRdb's copy carries only in-frame clones and drops some. The sample yields around 2.5 million clones, 93% seen once. What was sequenced was naive CD4+ T cells from PBMCs. Subset indicated: CD45RA+ positively selected. These receptors all stem from a young man in good health. Some clones in this sample may be carry-over from other donors' samples.

This clone has just one count. The CDR3 is CASSYSRTEEQYF. The CDR3 DNA follows: TGTGCCAGCAGTTACTCGAGAACAGAGGAGCAGTACTTC. The gene calls are TRBV6-6 and TRBJ2-7, with D hard to call. This CDR3 is built from 13 residues. Deletions cut 0 bases from V and 7 bases from J, with 10 bases between. The germline V gene encodes CDR1 MNHNY and CDR2 SVGAGI (reference sequence).

The chain is built from TRBV7-3 and TRBJ2-1; 14 nucleotides line up with TRBD2. Germline values: CDR1 SGHTA, CDR2 FQGTGA. After removal of 10 bases from V and 8 bases from J, the junction contained 7 bases not matched to a gene. This CDR3 is 14 amino acids long. CDR3 region: CATRLAGGLDEQFF. The CDR3 bases are TGTGCCACCAGACTAGCGGGAGGGCTGGATGAGCAGTTCTTC.

The J gene is TRBJ2-7, the V gene TRBV2, with 9 positions matching TRBD2. Germline CDR1 SNHLY, CDR2 FYNNEI. V lost 2 bases and J lost 4; bases outside the gene matches: 3. This CDR3 is built from 14 residues. CDR3 DNA sequence: TGTGCCAGCAGTGAAAGGAGCGGGAGGTACGAGCAGTACTTC. This translates into CASSERSGRYEQYF.

The rearrangement joins TRBV18 to TRBJ2-1, with D unresolved. The CDR3 loop spans 17 amino acids. V was clipped by 2 bases and J by 7 bases, with 21 bases between them. Germline V CDR1 and CDR2: KGHSH, LQKENI. This chain's CDR3 is CASSPSIPRPLRNEQFF. The CDR3 DNA sequence: TGTGCCAGCTCACCATCCATTCCCCGGCCCCTAAGGAATGAGCAGTTCTTC.

This clone was observed a handful of times. The chain is built from TRBV30 and TRBJ1-5, with D uncertain. Germline V gene sequence: CDR1 GTSNPN, CDR2 SVGIG (reference sequence). V was trimmed by 0 bases and J by 7 bases, leaving 13 bases between them. This CDR3 is 14 amino acids long. As DNA, the CDR3 is TGTGCCTGGAGTGTACTTTCGGTGCGGCAGCCCCAGCATTTT. Its translation: CAWSVLSVRQPQHF.

For the CDR3, the DNA is TGCGCCAGCAGTTTGAGGGGGCGCCGGATTGGGGTGGCTTTCTTT. This gives the protein CASSLRGRRIGVAFF. The chain employs TRBV10-1 and TRBJ1-1; 7 bases are a match to TRBD1. The ends lost 5 bases at V and 11 bases at J; junction bases unmatched: 17. Germline V gives CDR1 WNHNN, CDR2 SYGVQD (reference sequence). This CDR3 comprises 15 residues.

This clone came up once. The chain combines TRBV28 with TRBJ1-5; D uncertain. This CDR3 is 17 amino acids long. The V and J ends lost 0 bases and 3 bases respectively, with 15 bases between them. CDR1 and CDR2 from the germline V gene are MDHEN and SYDVKM. CDR3 DNA sequence: TGTGCCAGCAGTTTATGGAGGAGTCAGCCCTTCAATCAGCCCCAGCATTTT. Residues: CASSLWRSQPFNQPQHF.

The chain joins TRBV20-1 to TRBJ2-4; D is undetermined. The CDR3 runs to 11 residues. CDR1 DFQATT and CDR2 SNEGSKA come from the germline V gene (reference sequence). V was pared by 7 bases and J by 2 bases, with 6 bases between. In nucleotides, the CDR3 is TGCAGTGTGGAGACCAAAAACATTCAGTACTTC. It yields the protein CSVETKNIQYF.

This clone has just one count. The gene calls are TRBV14 and TRBJ2-7; no firm D call. The germline V gene has CDR1 SGHDN and CDR2 FVKESK. Trimming stripped 4 bases from V and 7 bases from J, with 14 bases between. The CDR3 is 13 residues long. The CDR3 DNA reads TGTGCCAGCAGCCTACGCTTCGAGAGTGAGCAGTACTTC. Translating it yields CASSLRFESEQYF.

The chain joins TRBV19 to TRBJ2-7; 7 bases align to TRBD2. Unmatched junction bases numbered 9, after V lost 4 bases and J lost 9 bases. There are 13 residues in the CDR3. Germline assignment: CDR1 LNHDA and CDR2 SQIVND (reference sequence). Here the CDR3 DNA reads TGTGCCAGTAGTAGTTTTCTAGCGGCAACGCAGTACTTC. Translating it yields CASSSFLAATQYF.

This clone was recorded a few times. The chain is built from TRBV5-4 and TRBJ1-1; a possible D gene is TRBD1 (5 bases). There are 14 residues in the CDR3. The V gene's germline CDR1 is SGHNT and CDR2 YYREEE (reference sequence). V lost 4 bases to trimming and J lost 1 base, with 11 bases between them. The CDR3 DNA reads TGTGCCAGCAGCATCCCCCAGGGGAACACTGAAGCTTTCTTT. Translated, it gives CASSIPQGNTEAFF.

The chain couples TRBV15 to TRBJ1-2; D gene uncertain. Germline-derived CDR1 and CDR2 are LNHNV and YYDKDF (reference sequence). Trimming removed 3 bases from V and 5 bases from J, with 13 bases in between. The CDR3 spans 14 residues. CDR3 nucleotides: TGTGCCACCAGCAGCACAGTCACCCCATATGGCTACACCTTC. It specifies CATSSTVTPYGYTF.

This clone occurred once. V and J are TRBV2 and TRBJ2-5; D not certain. Germline V gives CDR1 SNHLY, CDR2 FYNNEI. Trimming left V 1 base short and J 1 base short, with 7 bases between. The CDR3 has 14 amino acids. The CDR3 nucleotides read TGTGCCAGCAGTGAAGGGGAAGTCCAAGAGACCCAGTACTTC. Translation: CASSEGEVQETQYF.

This chain uses TRBV9 with TRBJ2-3; D gene uncertain. Germline V lookup: CDR1 SGDLS, CDR2 YYNGEE. V gave up 4 bases and J gave up 1 base, with 10 bases separating them. The CDR3 runs to 14 residues. The CDR3 DNA reads TGTGCCAGCAGCCCCCAAGTCGGCACAGATACGCAGTATTTT. Protein sequence: CASSPQVGTDTQYF. The full variable domain, rest sourced from reference TRBV9 and TRBJ2-3, is DSGVTQTPKHLITATGQRVTLRCSPRSGDLSVYWYQQSLDQGLQFLIQYYNGEERAKGNILERFSAQQFPDLHSELNLSSLELGDSALYFCASSPQVGTDTQYFGPGTRLTVL.

This chain joins TRBV2 and TRBJ1-5; TRBD1 agrees at 9 bases. CDR3 length: 14 amino acids. The germline V gene encodes CDR1 SNHLY and CDR2 FYNNEI. J lost 6 bases, V lost 6 bases, and 6 bases had no gene match. CDR3 bases: TGTGCCAGCAGACGGGACAGGGATGGTCAGCCCCAGCATTTT. Protein: CASRRDRDGQPQHF.

The CDR3 DNA sequence: TGCGCCAGCAGCATGACTAGCCCCAATTTGGGGAATGAGCAGTTCTTC. Translation gives CASSMTSPNLGNEQFF. V gene TRBV5-1 combines with J gene TRBJ2-1; TRBD2 agrees at 7 bases. V was clipped by 4 bases and J by 7 bases; unmatched bases: 14. The CDR3 loop spans 16 amino acids. Germline CDR1 reads SGHRS; CDR2 reads YFSETQ.

The V call is TRBV6-6, the J call TRBJ2-7; 7 nucleotides align to TRBD1. V trimming: 2 bases; J trimming: 1 base; junction bases outside the gene matches: 2. Germline V CDR1 and CDR2: MNHNY, SVGAGI (reference sequence). The CDR3 covers 14 residues. CDR3 nucleotides: TGTGCCAGCAGTTACGGGACAGCTTCCTACGAGCAGTACTTC. Its protein product is CASSYGTASYEQYF.

In the case of this clone: One end of the junction varies from germline; a read error may be responsible. The chain carries TRBV6-6 and TRBJ2-1, with D possibly TRBD1 on 5 matching bases. This CDR3 comprises 13 residues. Germline CDR1 reads MNHNY; CDR2 reads SVGAGI (reference sequence). CDR3 DNA: TGTGCCAGCAGTAACTCCAGGGTCAATGAGCAGTTCTTC. Translation gives CASSNSRVNEQFF.

The chain employs TRBV2 and TRBJ1-5; 8 positions match TRBD1. The CDR3 totals 15 residues. V shed 4 bases, J shed 4 bases, and the junction held 6 bases outside the gene matches. From germline, CDR1 is SNHLY and CDR2 FYNNEI. The CDR3 loop reads CASSGPGGRNQPQHF. CDR3 DNA sequence: TGTGCCAGCAGTGGCCCAGGGGGCAGAAATCAGCCCCAGCATTTT. Combining the CDR3 with reference TRBV2 and TRBJ1-5 gives the whole variable domain EPEVTQTPSHQVTQMGQEVILRCVPISNHLYFYWYRQILGQKVEFLVSFYNNEISEKSEIFDDQFSVERPDGSNFTLKIRSTKLEDSAMYFCASSGPGGRNQPQHFGDGTRLSIL.

V usage is TRBV5-1 and J usage is TRBJ2-1, with 10 bases fitting TRBD2. J gave up 5 bases and V 4 bases, and 6 bases lay outside the gene matches. CDR1 is SGHRS and CDR2 is YFSETQ in the germline V gene. This CDR3 comprises 15 residues. This CDR3 is CASSPGSGRNNEQFF. CDR3 bases: TGCGCCAGCAGCCCAGGTAGCGGGAGGAACAATGAGCAGTTCTTC.

The V call is TRBV11-2, the J call TRBJ2-7; 12 bases are a match to TRBD1. This CDR3 spans 18 amino acids. Germline loops: CDR1 SGHAT, CDR2 FQNNGV. With 1 base clipped from V and 2 bases from J, the junction kept 9 bases outside the gene matches. CDR3 nucleotides: TGTGCCAGCAGCTTAGTTTCTCCCGGGACAGGGGGCCCCTACGAGCAGTACTTC. Residues: CASSLVSPGTGGPYEQYF.

This rearrangement joins TRBV28 to TRBJ2-2, with 9 nucleotides matching TRBD1. The ends lost 5 bases at V and 0 bases at J; junction bases unmatched: 4. The CDR3 contains 16 residues. CDR1 is MDHEN and CDR2 is SYDVKM in the germline V gene. CDR3 nucleotide sequence: TGTGCCAGCAGTATCGGGACAGGGCCGAACACCGGGGAGCTGTTTTTT. This codes for CASSIGTGPNTGELFF.

The table lists this clone with a few counts. Within the sample, other DNA sequences also encode this same CDR3. V gene TRBV28 combines with J gene TRBJ2-7, with D hard to call. Germline CDR1 and CDR2: MDHEN and SYDVKM. V lost 8 bases to trimming and J lost 2 bases, with 4 bases between them. This CDR3 contains 10 residues. The CDR3 DNA follows: TGTGCCAGCGGGGCCTACGAGCAGTACTTC. Protein product: CASGAYEQYF.

The chain carries TRBV21-1 and TRBJ1-2. TRBV21-1 is a pseudogene locus. The CDR3 is made up of 18 amino acids. Written as DNA, the CDR3 is TGTGCCAGCAGCCGACTAAAAATTCAGGGAAAAGTCCCCGATGGCTACACCTTC. Its translation is CASSRLKIQGKVPDGYTF.

The rearrangement uses TRBV25-1 and TRBJ2-5; a weak D match, TRBD1 (6 bases). V was clipped by 4 bases and J by 2 bases, with 11 bases between them. Germline V gene lookup returns CDR1 MGHDK and CDR2 SYGVNS. The CDR3 length is 14 residues. This chain's CDR3 is CASSVIRGQETQYF. The CDR3 nucleotides read TGTGCCAGCAGTGTCATAAGGGGGCAAGAGACCCAGTACTTC.

A single count supports this clone. The chain recombines TRBV9 with TRBJ2-2; TRBD2 matches 8 bases. V gave up 3 bases and J gave up 6 bases; unmatched junction bases: 13. Germline loops: CDR1 SGDLS, CDR2 YYNGEE. This CDR3 is 17 amino acids long. The chain's CDR3 is CASSEAGVSYGAGELFF. Here the CDR3 DNA reads TGTGCCAGCAGCGAAGCGGGAGTTTCCTATGGCGCCGGGGAGCTGTTTTTT.

V is TRBV7-2 and J is TRBJ2-2; D unclear. CDR1 and CDR2 from the germline V gene are SGHTA and FQGNSA. V was trimmed by 4 bases and J by 8 bases, leaving 17 bases between them. This CDR3 region has 15 residues. The CDR3: CASSSQSSGIGELFF. CDR3 in DNA: TGTGCCAGCAGCTCTCAATCCTCCGGTATTGGGGAGCTGTTTTTT. Filled out from reference TRBV7-2 and TRBJ2-2, the complete variable domain reads GAGVSQSPSNKVTEKGKDVELRCDPISGHTALYWYRQSLGQGLEFLIYFQGNSAPDKSGLPSDRFSAERTGGSVSTLTIQRTQQEDSAVYLCASSSQSSGIGELFFGEGSRLTVL.

The table lists this clone with a count of one. V usage is TRBV7-8 and J usage is TRBJ2-1; D unclear. The V end was cut by 2 bases, the J end by 0 bases, with 8 bases between. The CDR3 contains 15 residues. CDR1 SGHVS and CDR2 FQNEAQ come from the germline V gene. CDR3: CASSLTDLSYNEQFF. CDR3 coding DNA: TGTGCCAGCAGCTTAACGGACCTCTCCTACAATGAGCAGTTCTTC.

The genes are TRBV30 and TRBJ1-2; the D gene is possibly TRBD1 (6 bases). The CDR3 sequence is 14 residues long. Germline values: CDR1 GTSNPN, CDR2 SVGIG (reference sequence). The V and J ends lost 2 bases and 3 bases respectively, with 13 bases between them. This CDR3 reads CAWSRGRGDYGYTF. The CDR3 DNA follows: TGTGCCTGGAGTAGGGGCAGGGGAGACTATGGCTACACCTTC.

The rearrangement uses TRBV6-1 and TRBJ1-2, with 10 bases lining up with TRBD1. The CDR3 has 15 amino acids. Trimming at V came to 0 bases and at J to 8 bases, leaving 6 bases not matched to a gene. CDR1 is MNHNS and CDR2 is SASEGT in the germline V gene. For the CDR3, the DNA is TGTGCCAGCAGTGAAGCGAGACAGGGGGCGTTAGGCTACACCTTC. It yields the protein CASSEARQGALGYTF.

The gene calls are TRBV5-1 and TRBJ1-3; no definite D call. Germline V gives CDR1 SGHRS, CDR2 YFSETQ. V dropped 0 bases and J dropped 3 bases, with 7 bases sitting between them. The CDR3 consists of 14 residues. The CDR3 protein is CASSLASGGNTIYF. The CDR3 region has the DNA TGCGCCAGCAGCTTGGCCTCAGGTGGAAACACCATATATTTT.

The V and J genes are TRBV18 and TRBJ2-2; 10 bases fit TRBD1. Losses at the gene ends were 2 bases for V and 4 bases for J; bases not matched to a gene: 1. CDR1 and CDR2 (germline): KGHSH, LQKENI. The CDR3 is 15 amino acids. Here the CDR3 reads CASSPGTGVTGELFF. The CDR3 DNA reads as TGTGCCAGCTCACCAGGGACAGGGGTCACCGGGGAGCTGTTTTTT. The variable domain in full, with the rest retrieved from reference TRBV18 and TRBJ2-2, is NAGVMQNPRHLVRRRGQEARLRCSPMKGHSHVYWYRQLPEEGLKFMVYLQKENIIDESGMPKERFSAEFPKEGPSILRIQQVVRGDSAAYFCASSPGTGVTGELFFGEGSRLTVL.